A selection of T cell receptor beta chains follows, all from one sample in a study of T cell repertoires in cytomegalovirus infection. TCRdb used MiXCR to reprocess the reads, holding one entry per CDR3 protein. The table shows 150,000 to 200,000 distinct CDR3 sequences, with 14% occurring only once. The specimen sequenced was PBMCs. These receptors all stem from a human donor in good health (CMV status not recorded). Some clones in this sample may be carry-over from other donors' samples. CDR3s include the opening cysteine and the closing phenylalanine or tryptophan. The order of the fields is D gene, V gene, clone size, J gene, CDR3 DNA, CDR3 protein. D genes are given only for firm matches. Rows may omit the clone size; those that give it use once, few, many or a size class.

TRBD1	TRBV27	NA	TRBJ2-5	TGTGCCAGCAGTTCACGGGACAGGGGGCCAGAGACCCAGTACTTC	CASSSRDRGPETQYF
NA	TRBV28	many	TRBJ1-2	TGTGCCAGCAGTTTTACGGACAGTACAATCTATGGCTACACCTTC	CASSFTDSTIYGYTF
TRBD2	TRBV9	NA	TRBJ2-5	TGTGCCAGCAGCGCGACTAGCTTGGGGGAGACCCAGTACTTC	CASSATSLGETQYF
TRBD1	TRBV28	many	TRBJ1-5	TGTGCCAGCAGCTTGGACAGGGGGAGAGGCAATCAGCCCCAGCATTTT	CASSLDRGRGNQPQHF
TRBD2	TRBV2	few	TRBJ2-5	TGTGCCAGCAGAGTAGCGGGAGGGAGGCAAGAGACCCAGTACTTC	CASRVAGGRQETQYF
NA	TRBV7-2	many	TRBJ2-6	TGTGCCAGCAGCTCCCCCCTGGCCGGGGCCAACGTCCTGACTTTC	CASSSPLAGANVLTF
TRBD2	TRBV29-1	once	TRBJ2-5	TGCAGCGCACTAGCGTTGGGGGAGACCCAGTACTTC	CSALALGETQYF
NA	TRBV24-1	NA	TRBJ1-2	TGTGCCACCAGTGATTTCCGGGGTGGCTACACCTTC	CATSDFRGGYTF
NA	TRBV20-1	few	TRBJ2-7	TGCAGTGCTAGAGATGAGGACGCGCCACGTCGCTACGAGCAGTACTTC	CSARDEDAPRRYEQYF
NA	TRBV11-1	many	TRBJ1-1	TGTGCCAGCAGTCGGGCCTGGAACACTGAAGCTTTCTTT	CASSRAWNTEAFF
NA	TRBV11-2	many	TRBJ2-1	TGTGCCAGCAGCCCCGGACCCCTTAATGAGCAGTTCTTC	CASSPGPLNEQFF
NA	TRBV7-9	NA	TRBJ2-7	TGTGCCAGCAGCTTAGAGCCCCCCTTGACAGGTTCCTACGAGCAGTACTTC	CASSLEPPLTGSYEQYF
NA	TRBV7-2	many	TRBJ1-3	TGTGCCAGCAGCCCGCCCGGGACACCTGGAAACACCATATATTTT	CASSPPGTPGNTIYF
NA	TRBV15	many	TRBJ2-5	TGTGCCACCAGCAGAGATGGGACCAGGGACGGCGGGACCCAGTACTTC	CATSRDGTRDGGTQYF
NA	TRBV11-2	NA	TRBJ1-1	TGTGCCAGCAGCTCCCCCCAATTTAGGGGGAGAGCTTTCTTT	CASSSPQFRGRAFF
NA	TRBV7-2	many	TRBJ2-5	TGTGCCAGCAGCTTAGTTGTTAGCGGAGAGACCCAGTACTTC	CASSLVVSGETQYF
NA	TRBV19	NA	TRBJ2-1	TGTGCCAGTAGACGTACTAGGCCGGGTTACAATGAGCAGTTCTTC	CASRRTRPGYNEQFF
NA	TRBV12-3/TRBV12-4	many	TRBJ2-1	TGTGCCAGCAGTTCCCCCGGGGCCCGAGAGCAGTTCTTC	CASSSPGAREQFF
NA	TRBV6-2/TRBV6-3	NA	TRBJ1-5	TGTGCCAGCCAATGGGCAGGACCCAATCAGCCCCAGCATTTT	CASQWAGPNQPQHF
NA	TRBV7-9	many	TRBJ2-6	TGTGCCAGCAGCCCGGACCAGTGGGGCTCCTCTGGGGCCAACGTCCTGACTTTC	CASSPDQWGSSGANVLTF
NA	TRBV29-1	many	TRBJ1-1	TGCAGCGTTGAAGAGGGGCAGGGAGGCACTGAAGCTTTCTTT	CSVEEGQGGTEAFF
TRBD1	TRBV19	many	TRBJ2-1	TGTGCCAGTAGAGGTCGACAGGGGGCCAGCAATGAGCAGTTCTTC	CASRGRQGASNEQFF
NA	TRBV7-9	many	TRBJ2-4	TGTGCCAGCAGCTTATGGGACTCACGGCCAAACATTCAGTACTTC	CASSLWDSRPNIQYF
NA	TRBV7-2	many	TRBJ2-7	TGTGCCAGCAGCTTAGAGGCCAGGTCCTACGAGCAGTACTTC	CASSLEARSYEQYF
NA	TRBV6-1	many	TRBJ1-3	TGTGCCAGCAGTGAAGCGCTGGGGTTTATCTCTGGAAACACCATATATTTT	CASSEALGFISGNTIYF
NA	TRBV7-3	many	TRBJ2-2	TGTGCCAGCAGCTTAATAGGCAGGGATCCTACCGGGGAGCTGTTTTTT	CASSLIGRDPTGELFF
TRBD2	TRBV2	few	TRBJ2-3	TGTGCCAGCAGTGAAAGAGCGGGAGGCCTCACAGATACGCAGTATTTT	CASSERAGGLTDTQYF
TRBD1	TRBV10-1	few	TRBJ2-7	TGCGCCAGCAGCGGGACAGGGGACTCCTACGAGCAGTACTTC	CASSGTGDSYEQYF
TRBD1	TRBV5-4	many	TRBJ2-1	TGTGCCAGCAGCTTGGGACAGGGATCCTACAATGAGCAGTTCTTC	CASSLGQGSYNEQFF
NA	TRBV7-2	many	TRBJ1-1	TGTGCCAGCAGCTTAGATGAGAGTATGGACACTGAAGCTTTCTTT	CASSLDESMDTEAFF
NA	TRBV29-1	few	TRBJ2-1	TGCAGCGTTGATAATCCCCTTGACTACAATGAGCAGTTCTTC	CSVDNPLDYNEQFF
NA	TRBV2	once	TRBJ1-1	TGTGCCAGCCCAGTGAACACTGAAGCTTTCTTT	CASPVNTEAFF
TRBD1	TRBV5-1	NA	TRBJ2-5	TGCGCCAGCCGGGACAGGGGGTCGAAATTTGAGACCCAGTACTTC	CASRDRGSKFETQYF
NA	TRBV7-8	many	TRBJ2-7	TGTGCCAGCAGCTGGGACTTGCCCTCCTACGAGCAGTACTTC	CASSWDLPSYEQYF
NA	TRBV29-1	few	TRBJ1-4	TGCAGCGTTGTGGTAGGGTATAATGAAAAACTGTTTTTT	CSVVVGYNEKLFF
NA	TRBV7-9	many	TRBJ2-5	TGTGCCAGCCCGAGCTCTCTCCTCAGGGAATCGGAGACCCAGTACTTC	CASPSSLLRESETQYF
NA	TRBV14	few	TRBJ2-7	TGTGCCAGCAGCCTTTCGGGACGCTGGGAGCAGTACTTC	CASSLSGRWEQYF